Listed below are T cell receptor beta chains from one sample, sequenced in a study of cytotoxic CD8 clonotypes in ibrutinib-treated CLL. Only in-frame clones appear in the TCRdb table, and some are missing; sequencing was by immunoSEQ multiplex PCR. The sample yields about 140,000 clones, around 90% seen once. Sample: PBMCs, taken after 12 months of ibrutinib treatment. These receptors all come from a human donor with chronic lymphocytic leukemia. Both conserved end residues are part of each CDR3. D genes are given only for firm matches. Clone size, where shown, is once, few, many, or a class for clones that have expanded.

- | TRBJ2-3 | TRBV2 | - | TGTGCCTCAAAAGGGCGCGAAGTGGGCACAGATACGCAGTATTTT | CASKGREVGTDTQYF
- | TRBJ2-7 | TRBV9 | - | TGTGCCAGCAGCCCCAACTACGAGCAGTACTTC | CASSPNYEQYF
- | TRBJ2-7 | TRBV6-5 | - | TGTGCCAGCCCCGCTTCTGCCCAGGTAGTCCACGAGCAGTACTTC | CASPASAQVVHEQYF
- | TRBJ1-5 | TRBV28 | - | TGTGCCAGCCTACATAAAAATCAGCCCCAGCATTTT | CASLHKNQPQHF
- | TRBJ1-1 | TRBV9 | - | TGTGCCAGCAGCGTAGTTGACGGTTCCCATCCTTTTACTTTTTACACTGAAGCTTTCTTT | CASSVVDGSHPFTFYTEAFF
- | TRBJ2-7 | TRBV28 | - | TGTGCCAGCAGTTTACGCGATCTCAGCACGTACTTC | CASSLRDLSTYF
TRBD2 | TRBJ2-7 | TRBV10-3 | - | TGTGCCATCAGCGTAAGCGGGAGCGTATCCTACGAGCAGTACTTC | CAISVSGSVSYEQYF
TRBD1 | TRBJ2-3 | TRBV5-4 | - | TGTGCCAGCAGCTCTGGACAGGGGTCAGATACGCAGTATTTT | CASSSGQGSDTQYF
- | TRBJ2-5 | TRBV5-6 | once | TGTGCCAGCAGCTTTCTTGGACAGAAAGAAGAGACCCAGTACTTC | CASSFLGQKEETQYF
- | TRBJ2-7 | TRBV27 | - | TGTGCCAGCAGTTTGACCACTTTGTACGAGCAGTACTTC | CASSLTTLYEQYF
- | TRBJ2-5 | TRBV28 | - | TGTGCCAGCAGTTCCGCGGGTAGCGTGGAGACCCAGTACTTC | CASSSAGSVETQYF
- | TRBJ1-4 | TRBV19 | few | TGTGCCAGTAGTATGGGATGGGACGAAAAACTGTTTTTT | CASSMGWDEKLFF
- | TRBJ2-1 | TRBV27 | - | TGTGCCAGCAGTTCGCGGACCGCCTACAATGAGCAGTTCTTC | CASSSRTAYNEQFF
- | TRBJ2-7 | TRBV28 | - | TGTGCCAGCAGCCTAACCCAGCGGCAGTACTTC | CASSLTQRQYF
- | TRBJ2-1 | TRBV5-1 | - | TGCGCCAGCAGCTCCCGGGACACGGGGTTAAATGAGCAGTTCTTC | CASSSRDTGLNEQFF
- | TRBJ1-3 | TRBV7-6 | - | TGTGCCACGGAGGAGGGGGGCTTTGGTGGAAACACCATATATTTT | CATEEGGFGGNTIYF
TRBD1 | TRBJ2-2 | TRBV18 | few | TGTGCCAGCTCACCAATTCCGGGACAGGGATACACCGGGGAGCTGTTTTTT | CASSPIPGQGYTGELFF
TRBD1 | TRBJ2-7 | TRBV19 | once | TGTGCCACCTCACAGGGGGTAAGGTACGAGCAGTACTTC | CATSQGVRYEQYF
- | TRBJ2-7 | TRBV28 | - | TGTGCCAGCAGTTTGGAGGGGAACCACGAGCAGTACTTC | CASSLEGNHEQYF
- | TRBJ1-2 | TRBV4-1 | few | TGCGCCAGCAGCCAAGAACCAGCGTTATCTATCTATGGCTACACCTTC | CASSQEPALSIYGYTF